This TCR beta chain was documented in a study of T cells after yellow fever vaccination. J gave up 4 bases and V 0 bases, and 8 bases lay outside the gene matches. Germline V gene lookup returns CDR1 LGHNA and CDR2 YNFKEQ. The CDR3 loop spans 17 amino acids. TCRdb independently ran MiXCR on the 5' RACE reads; one entry per CDR3 protein. Here the sample spans around 590,000 distinct CDR3 sequences, roughly an eighth being singletons. Worth noting for this clonotype: Its antigen is not known.

Study results and caveats: Overlap between CD4 and CD8 compartments was detected for a small share of clonotypes. Most primary-vaccination clones reappeared after the booster (approximately 95% CD4, 75% to 90% CD8).

The genes are TRBV4-2 and TRBJ2-5, with 10 bases fitting TRBD2. The TCR was taken from a man aged 25-45 years who received the YFV17D yellow fever vaccine. The sample in question was PBMCs, obtained on the day of the yellow fever booster vaccination. CDR3 sequence: CASSQDPAGGAGETQYF. The CDR3 DNA is TGTGCCAGCAGCCAAGATCCAGCGGGAGGGGCGGGAGAGACCCAGTACTTC.